Listed below are T cell receptor beta chains from one sample, sequenced in a study of blood T cell repertoires in COVID-19. Sequencing used immunoSEQ multiplex PCR; TCRdb keeps in-frame clones, though not all of them. The top ten clones hold 5.5% to 7% of a sample with roughly 200,000 clones, 85% to 90% of them seen once. The material sequenced was peripheral blood. All receptors derive from a man older than 75 with acute or convalescent COVID-19. Both conserved end residues are part of each CDR3. The D gene is left open where the match is weak. The listing skips clone size in some rows; elsewhere it reads once, few, many or a size class.

J gene	clone size	D gene	V gene	CDR3 DNA	CDR3 protein
TRBJ2-1	-	TRBD2	TRBV7-3	TGTGCCAGCAGCTCCCTCCGGACTAGCGGGAGGGCCGCCCACAATGAGCAGTTCTTC	CASSSLRTSGRAAHNEQFF
TRBJ1-5	-	TRBD1	TRBV28	TGTGCCAGCCGCCGGAGGACAGGGGTCAATCAGCCCCAGCATTTT	CASRRRTGVNQPQHF
TRBJ1-5	-	-	TRBV6-2/TRBV6-3	TGTGCCAGCAGTTACTCGGGGGCGAACAATCAGCCCCAGCATTTT	CASSYSGANNQPQHF
TRBJ1-4	-	-	TRBV25-1	TGTGCCAGCAGTGGAACAGGGTTATCCGAAAAACTGTTTTTT	CASSGTGLSEKLFF
TRBJ2-4	-	TRBD1	TRBV14	TGTGCCAGCAGCCGCAGGGGGAACATTCAGTACTTC	CASSRRGNIQYF
TRBJ1-6	-	TRBD1	TRBV28	TGTGCCAGCAGTTTGAGGGGACAGGGGGTTTCACCCCTCCACTTT	CASSLRGQGVSPLHF
TRBJ1-6	-	-	TRBV3-1/TRBV3-2	TGTGCCAGCAGCCAACAGGGGACGACCAATTCACCCCTCCACTTT	CASSQQGTTNSPLHF
TRBJ2-1	-	TRBD2	TRBV5-1	TGCGCCAGCAGCATAATAGCGGGAGGCCCCAATGAGCAGTTCTTC	CASSIIAGGPNEQFF
TRBJ2-1	-	TRBD1	TRBV19	TGTGCCAGCAGGGGGTCGCCCCTCAATGAGCAGTTCTTC	CASRGSPLNEQFF
TRBJ2-7	many	TRBD2	TRBV6-5	TGTGCCAGCAGATCTAGCGGGAGTTCCTACGAGCAGTACTTC	CASRSSGSSYEQYF
TRBJ2-1	-	-	TRBV5-1	TGCGCCAGCAGTGACGGGAGTTTCTACAATGAGCAGTTCTTC	CASSDGSFYNEQFF
TRBJ2-2	-	-	TRBV6-5	TGTGCCAGCAGTAGGACGGGAAACACCGGGGAGCTGTTTTTT	CASSRTGNTGELFF
TRBJ1-4	-	-	TRBV27	TGTGCCAGCAGTTTATCAGGGGGAGCCTATGAAAAACTGTTTTTT	CASSLSGGAYEKLFF
TRBJ2-3	-	-	TRBV5-1	TGCGCCAGCAGCCCTGGCCTCGGAGGGGATACGCAGTATTTT	CASSPGLGGDTQYF
TRBJ2-2	-	TRBD2	TRBV19	TGTGCCAGTAGTATAGACCTTGGGGTGCTGGCGGGAGGGCCAGGCGGGGACTTCACCGGGGAGCTGTTTTTT	CASSIDLGVLAGGPGGDFTGELFF
TRBJ2-2	-	TRBD2	TRBV14	TGTGCCAGCAGCCAAGGAATACTAGCGGCGAGAACCGGGGAGCTGTTTTTT	CASSQGILAARTGELFF
TRBJ1-2	-	-	TRBV30	TGTGCCTGGAGACGGACAGAACCTAACTATGGCTACACCTTC	CAWRRTEPNYGYTF
TRBJ1-3	-	TRBD1	TRBV27	TGTGCCAGCAGGGCCTTAGGACAGGTGAACTCTGGAAACACCATATATTTT	CASRALGQVNSGNTIYF
TRBJ2-3	-	TRBD2	TRBV30	TGTGCCTGGAGTGCCCTAGCGGGAGGGGGAGATACGCAGTATTTT	CAWSALAGGGDTQYF
TRBJ2-5	-	TRBD2	TRBV7-8	TGTGCCAGCAGCTTAGGTCGGGGGGAAGAGACCCAGTACTTC	CASSLGRGEETQYF
TRBJ2-7	-	-	TRBV28	TGTGCCAGCAGTGCGCCCGGAGAGGGCTACGAGCAGTACTTC	CASSAPGEGYEQYF
TRBJ2-1	-	TRBD2	TRBV18	TGTGCCAGCTCACCACGGGGACTAGCGGCACCCGAGCAGTTCTTC	CASSPRGLAAPEQFF
TRBJ2-7	few	-	TRBV6-2/TRBV6-3	TGTGCCAGCAGTTACTCTCCCCCAGGGGACGAGCAGTACTTC	CASSYSPPGDEQYF
TRBJ2-3	-	-	TRBV5-1	TGCGCCAGCAGCCTGGACAACACAGATACGCAGTATTTT	CASSLDNTDTQYF
TRBJ2-1	-	TRBD2	TRBV6-5	TGTGCCAGCAGAAGACTAGCGGGAATCAATGAGCAGTTCTTC	CASRRLAGINEQFF
TRBJ1-1	-	-	TRBV6-5	TGTGCCAGCAGTTACTCGTCGGTAACTGAAGCTTTCTTT	CASSYSSVTEAFF
TRBJ2-3	few	TRBD1	TRBV15	TGTGCCACCAGCAGACGTCCCGGGACAGGGGGCTCGGGCACAGATACGCAGTATTTT	CATSRRPGTGGSGTDTQYF
TRBJ2-7	-	-	TRBV21-1	TGTGCCAGCAGCAAAAGGGGTGAGGACTACGAGCAGTACTTC	CASSKRGEDYEQYF
TRBJ1-5	-	-	TRBV28	TGTGCCAGCAGTTTACTCCAGGCGCAGCCCCAGCATTTT	CASSLLQAQPQHF
TRBJ2-7	once	TRBD1	TRBV28	TGTGCCAGCAGTTCCCGGGACAGTCGAAAGGGGGACGAGCAGTACTTC	CASSSRDSRKGDEQYF
TRBJ2-1	-	TRBD2	TRBV4-1	TGCGCCAGCAGCCAAGGAGGGATAAGCGGGAGGGTTTCCAATGAGCAGTTCTTC	CASSQGGISGRVSNEQFF
TRBJ1-4	-	-	TRBV5-1	TGCGCCAGCAGCTTACAACAGGGCGCTAATGAAAAACTGTTTTTT	CASSLQQGANEKLFF
TRBJ1-3	-	-	TRBV3-1/TRBV3-2	TGTGCCAGCAGCCCCCTGACAGGCAGCTCTGGAAACACCATATATTTT	CASSPLTGSSGNTIYF
TRBJ1-2	-	-	TRBV6-6	TGTGCCAGCAGTTACGGGCAGGTTGATGGCTACACCTTC	CASSYGQVDGYTF
TRBJ1-2	-	-	TRBV5-1	TGCGCCAGCAGCTTGGAGGGGTCTCGGTATGGCTACACCTTC	CASSLEGSRYGYTF
TRBJ1-5	-	-	TRBV27	TGTGCCAGCAGTTTTCTTGGGGGGAATGCTATGTATCAGCCCCAGCATTTT	CASSFLGGNAMYQPQHF
TRBJ1-5	-	TRBD1	TRBV7-2	TGTGCCAGCAGCTTAGACGGACAGGGAGGGGTTCAGCCCCAGCATTTT	CASSLDGQGGVQPQHF
TRBJ2-1	once	-	TRBV7-6	TGTGCCAGCAGCTTGGGACTCATCAATGAGCAGTTCTTC	CASSLGLINEQFF
TRBJ1-5	-	TRBD1	TRBV24-1	TGTGCCACCAGTGAACAGGGGAGGAGTCAGCCCCAGCATTTT	CATSEQGRSQPQHF
TRBJ2-4	-	TRBD1	TRBV27	TGTGCCAGCGGATGGACAGGGGGCAACATTCAGTACTTC	CASGWTGGNIQYF